The present entry profiles one T cell receptor beta chain with its context. No antigen is known for it. The primer mix had 60 Vbeta and 13 Jbeta primers. The protocol was immunoSEQ multiplex PCR, while the TCRdb copy is restricted to in-frame clones and leaves out a portion. The sample yields approximately 120,000 clones, around 82% seen once. The sample belongs to a study of cytomegalovirus exposure and HLA in healthy donors. About the study: Sequencing of 180 million or so T cells in an earlier analysis found more than 100 million unique TCR beta sequences.

Study-level findings and limits: Among CMV-associated TCR beta chains, most appeared HLA-restricted in a later analysis. Most TCR sequences proved rare, with some public TCRs found in many donors.

Germline assignment: CDR1 SGDLS and CDR2 YYNGEE. The CDR3 is made up of 15 amino acids. V was shortened by 5 bases and J by 3 bases, with 17 bases between the two germline ends. This clonotype originated in a man between 25 and 39 years old in good health and CMV-seropositive. The rearrangement uses TRBV9 and TRBJ1-2, with TRBD1 as a possible D gene (5 bases). Sequencing input: PBMCs. The CDR3: CASRGGFQGHYGYTF. The CDR3 coding sequence is TGTGCCAGCAGGGGGGGGTTTCAGGGCCACTATGGCTACACCTTC.